This TCR beta chain was sequenced in a study of long-term antiretroviral therapy in people with HIV. Overall study results and limits: Narrower CDR3 length ranges marked HIV repertoires relative to controls.

CDR3 length: 13 amino acids. Germline V gene data show CDR1 as SGHDN and CDR2 as FVKESK. Between the trimmed V and J ends, which lost 4 bases and 2 bases, there was a span of 8 bases. Running of the v3.0 immunoSEQ assay took place at survey level. Method: immunoSEQ multiplex PCR; TCRdb's copy keeps in-frame clones and lacks some. The sample carries about 35,000 clones, around 74% recorded once. This clone has only one observation. Its antigen is still unknown. The source was unsorted PBMCs, collected 3 years after starting antiretroviral therapy. The rearrangement uses TRBV14 and TRBJ2-5; D unresolved. The receptor comes from a middle-aged man with HIV. This chain's CDR3 is CASSPGLQETQYF. For the CDR3, the DNA is TGTGCCAGCAGCCCTGGGCTTCAAGAGACCCAGTACTTC.